The TCR beta chain under discussion was sequenced for a study of cytomegalovirus exposure and HLA in healthy donors (dated by TCRdb to about 2017). For the wider study: In an earlier analysis of about 560 of the donors, 250 to 300 Gb of sequence data and 100 million or so unique TCR beta sequences from roughly 190 million T cells were reported. To study patterns of TCR occurrence, a later analysis re-analyzed previously published TCR beta repertoires from around 670 donors and added high-resolution HLA genotyping. The number of donors typed differed by locus, with about 620-630 for A, B, C, DRB1 and DQB1, over 500 for DQA1, over 600 for DPA1, and some 440 for DPB1. To decide whether each TCR beta V gene segment behaved as functional or pseudogenic, an earlier analysis of 587 of the donors relied on high-throughput TCR beta sequencing. All discovery cohort repertoires had been generated using a single sequencing platform. Donor age, sex, ethnicity and CMV serostatus were compiled alongside the repertoire data. The later analysis used no new phenotypic data to find candidate immune exposures, relying instead on TCR beta sequences and their occurrence across donors. On average, around 240,000 unique TCR beta nucleotide sequences were sequenced per donor among 300 to 500 genotyped donors of the cohort, with around 19% of those sequences being non-productive. Besides the first cohort of 666 subjects, a separate validation cohort made up of over a hundred different subjects was used. The genetic ancestry cluster associated with self-reported Caucasian donors included 65% to 90% of the roughly 390 genotyped donors. In a later genetic analysis, genome-wide SNP genotypes for about 65% of the 666 donors were used, and that subset was treated as a discovery cohort. Approximately 310 gigabases of sequencing data and approximately 93 million unique TCR sequences were included in an early release covering roughly 700 HLA-typed donors. The study was designed to test whether signatures of past pathogen exposure could be identified by cataloging public T cell receptors. HLA typing included class I and class II loci at four-digit resolution. Four to six DR-DQ haplotypes were handled as single units for association and clustering, since linkage in the cohort was strong. High-throughput TCR immunosequencing, statistical association of individual TCRs with disease status, and machine learning were combined to predict cytomegalovirus infection status. Using immunosequencing, the study profiled T cell repertoires from fewer than 850 subjects and related those repertoires to cytomegalovirus serostatus.

Worth noting for this clone: Its cognate antigen has yet to be identified. Base qualities are not provided; no much larger clone lies one nucleotide away.

The cohort was made up of approximately 670 healthy bone marrow donors. At the time of sampling, all cohort members were nominally healthy, though unrecorded immune exposures were likely present. The donor was CMV seronegative and belonged to the group of more than 300 seronegative cohort members. A peripheral blood sample was provided by each donor, and peripheral blood mononuclear cells were used for TCR beta sequencing. The Qiagen DNeasy Blood Extraction Kit was used to extract genomic DNA from the blood cell samples. Receptor libraries were prepared by the immunoSEQ multiplex PCR assay. The multiplex PCR relied on a mix of 60 forward primers for TCR Vbeta segments and 13 reverse primers for TCR Jbeta segments. The CDR3 region of rearranged TCR beta genes was amplified from genomic DNA with a multiplex PCR assay. On the Illumina HiSeq System, the amplified TCR beta libraries were sequenced as 87-base-pair reads. As for the authors' bioinformatics: Across the 670 or so repertoires, a later analysis counted 80 million or so unique TCR beta chains, approximately 10 million of which were shared by at least two donors. To remove PCR and sequencing errors, raw reads were error-corrected and collapsed into unique sequences using a nearest-neighbor algorithm that merged closely related sequences. Alignment of CDR3 sequences to IMGT reference sequences was used to assign V, D and J gene segments. For a sequence to be retained, at least a six-nucleotide match to both a V gene segment and a J gene segment was required. Rearrangements were called productive when the CDR3 lacked stop codons and stayed in frame with V and J; all others were non-productive. CDR3 was defined according to IMGT convention as the region running from the second conserved V-encoded cysteine to the conserved J-encoded phenylalanine. The earlier analysis of about 610 of the donors excluded any sequence lacking an unambiguous match to a single V gene segment. An earlier analysis of several hundred of the donors called V segments functional above 56.7% productive rearrangements and segregating when the between-donor standard deviation exceeded 5%. A statistical classification framework was built to diagnose cytomegalovirus status from the catalog of TCR beta chain sequences. In a later analysis, V and J genes were assigned by comparing TCR nucleotide sequences against IMGT/GENE-DB human TR gene sequences. Using the TCRdist pipeline, a later analysis assigned CDR3 sequences along with most-parsimonious VDJ recombination scenarios. A later analysis defined each TCR beta chain by its CDR3 amino acid sequence plus V-gene family, and excluded reads lacking a unique V-gene family. In a later analysis, a few hundred highly shared, low-generation-probability nucleotide sequences were removed to address suspected cross-contamination and a sequencing artifact. In a later analysis, a clonal expansion index for each public chain was calculated from normalized within-repertoire ranks of inferred template counts. In a later analysis, generation probabilities were computed using a VDJ recombination model fitted to out-of-frame rearrangements, and the results were checked against IGoR. Hypergeometric tests were used in a later analysis to score TCR-TCR, TCR-HLA and TCR-CMV co-occurrence, with a repertoire-size bias correction applied to the TCR pairs. A later analysis estimated false discovery rates by permuting HLA or CMV assignments 20 times. In a later analysis, co-occurring TCRs were grouped with DBSCAN, and TCRdist sequence similarity was added when clustering was performed within HLA-allele-positive subsets. Co-occurrence clustering excluded repertoires with fewer than 30,000 or more than 120,000 public chains, plus five with anomalous nucleotide sharing. Sourced from immuneACCESS, this table was stored by TCRdb with only in-frame sequences that have V and J called. A share of the clones is absent; for the studies checked, an unresolved V gene accounts for under half, and the remainder has no known explanation. V and J calls and clone size come straight from that table; D and trimming were deduced from the DNA. For this sample there are 150,000 to 200,000 clones; more than 85% appear just once. Approximately 1.9% of the sample belongs to the ten largest clones.

General conclusions and limits of the study: In a later analysis, TCR association rates were found to vary across HLA loci, with the most associated TCRs seen for DRB1 alleles and the fewest for HLA-C alleles. The sequencing pipeline was judged likely to have produced a cluster of highly shared sequence variants as a technical artifact. A few of the identified cytomegalovirus-associated TCR beta chains were confirmed in vitro to be specific for cytomegalovirus antigens. Most CMV-associated TCR beta chains appeared to be HLA-restricted in a later analysis, and the HLA associations seemed to be driven largely by CMV exposure. A further reported finding was that TCR beta sequences accurately predicted the HLA-A and HLA-B alleles for most subjects in the first cohort. Broadly in line with IMGT annotations, most TCR beta V segments showed up in productive rearrangements about 87% or about 30% of the time in an earlier analysis of under 700 of the donors. A later genetic analysis associated a missense DCLRE1C variant with V-gene and J-gene trimming of TCR beta chains, and an independent cohort replicated the association. Assigning TCR associations to individual alleles was difficult when HLA alleles, especially DR and DQ, strongly co-occurred. A later analysis reported that several top co-occurrence clusters appeared linked to parvovirus B19, influenza, CMV and Epstein-Barr virus. The cohort was sequenced for TCR beta chains only, and without alpha or paired-chain data the features that could be detected were limited. Correlated functional status among segregating V segments might reflect linkage disequilibrium, but an unknown experimental factor could not be ruled out. In a later analysis, some 17,000 TCR beta sequences were associated with specific HLA alleles at a false discovery rate of 0.05. A later genetic analysis reported fewer N-insertions in productive TCRs among donors in an Asian-associated ancestry cluster than the roughly 620-donor mean. For the cohort, immune exposure information was limited to CMV serostatus. Because HLA typing was unavailable for some donors at each locus, only the typed subset was used in association tests. The study gave a list of 150 to 200 TCR beta chains associated with cytomegalovirus. Sequencing depth was assumed to be roughly uniform across donors in the presence/absence analyses, though that assumption may not hold. In both the original and validation cohorts, the classifier was reported to diagnose cytomegalovirus status with high specificity and sensitivity. A later analysis found that HLA-associated TCR beta chains were more clonally expanded and had lower generation probabilities than equally common non-associated chains. Some IMGT-functional V segments, including TRBV6-2 and TRBV6-3, could not be distinguished by the 87-base-pair reads and were therefore excluded. Because counts were too low, about 15 rarely observed V segments, including chromosome 9 orphons, were left out of the earlier analysis of approximately 580 of the donors. Most TCR sequences were observed very rarely across donors, whereas some public TCRs were present in many individuals. According to the authors, the approach could potentially be generalized to other disease states and immunological phenotypes.

Counted from cysteine to phenylalanine, this CDR3 has 17 amino acids. The read is trimmed to its CDR3 DNA, 51 bases read in frame from base 1. V lost 7 bases and J lost 0 bases; the stretch between them is 18 bases long. Reading the germline V gene gives CDR1 SNHLY and CDR2 FYNNEI. The sample comprised PBMCs. The chain is made from TRBV2 and TRBJ1-4; a tentative D call is TRBD1 (5 bases match). The clonotype was recovered from a woman aged 18-29 years in good health and CMV-seronegative. The base sequence is TGTGCCAGCACTCGGAGACAGACCTACGCAACTAATGAAAAACTGTTTTTT. The translation is CASTRRQTYATNEKLFF.